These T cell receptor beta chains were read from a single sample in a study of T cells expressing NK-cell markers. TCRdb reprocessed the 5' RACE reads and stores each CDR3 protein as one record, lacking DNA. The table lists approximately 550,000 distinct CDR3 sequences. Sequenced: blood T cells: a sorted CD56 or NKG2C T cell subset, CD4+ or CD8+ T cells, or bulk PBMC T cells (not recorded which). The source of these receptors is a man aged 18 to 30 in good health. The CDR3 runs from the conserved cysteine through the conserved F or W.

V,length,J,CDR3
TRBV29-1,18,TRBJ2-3,CSVEYWLAGDESTDTQYF
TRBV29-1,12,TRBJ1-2,CSASKGNYGYTF
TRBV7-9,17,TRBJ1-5,CASSLFERQGRNQPQHF
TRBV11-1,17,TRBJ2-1,CASSLMGVGTGSNEQFF
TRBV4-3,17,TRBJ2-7,CASSQGDGTEGPNEQYF
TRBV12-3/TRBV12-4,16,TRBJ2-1,CASSTRQGREFNEQFF
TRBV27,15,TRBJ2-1,CASSEGDSLYNEQFF
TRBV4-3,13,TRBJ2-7,CASSREWSYEQYF
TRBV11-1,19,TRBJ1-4,CASSLEANWDSPLNEKLFF
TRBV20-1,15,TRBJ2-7,CSARDLLAGANEQYF
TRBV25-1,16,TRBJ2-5,CASSVGDGRIGETQYF
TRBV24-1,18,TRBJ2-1,CATSGPGLAARSYNEQFF
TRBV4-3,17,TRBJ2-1,CASSQFPSGSSYNEQFF
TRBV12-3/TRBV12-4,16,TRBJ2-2,CASSLAGGSETGELFF
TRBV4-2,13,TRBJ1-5,CASSQEAGQPQHF
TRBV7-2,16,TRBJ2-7,CASSLVAAGSTKEQYF
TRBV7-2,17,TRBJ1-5,CASSGSKGINSNQPQHF
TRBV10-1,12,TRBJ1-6,CASSEDTLTLHF
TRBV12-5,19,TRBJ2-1,CASGLLQTGGLAGGHEQFF
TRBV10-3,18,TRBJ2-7,CAISEPNSLLTIPYEQYF
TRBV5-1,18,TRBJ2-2,CASSLEGKGLSNTGELFF
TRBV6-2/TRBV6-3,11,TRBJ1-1,CASSYWDEAFF
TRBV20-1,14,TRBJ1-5,CSAPQGLGNQPQHF
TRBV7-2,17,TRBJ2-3,CASRALWDPTSTDTQYF
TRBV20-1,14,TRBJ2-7,CSARFLAGASEQYF
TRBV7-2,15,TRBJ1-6,CASSLARGSVGPLHF
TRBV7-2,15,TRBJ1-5,CASRRTTEPNQPQHF
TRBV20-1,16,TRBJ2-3,CSAREGPGLGTDTQYF
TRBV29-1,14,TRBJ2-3,CSVRADPSTDTQYF
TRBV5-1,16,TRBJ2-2,CASSPITGAPTGELFF
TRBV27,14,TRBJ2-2,CASSALQYTGELFF
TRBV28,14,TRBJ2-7,CASSYRTESYEQYF
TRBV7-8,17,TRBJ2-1,CASSLASGARSYNEQFF
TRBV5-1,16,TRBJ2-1,CASSLSSGTGWSEQFF
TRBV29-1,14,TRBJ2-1,CSALGAGDYNEQFF
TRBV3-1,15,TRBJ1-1,CASSQGVIRYTEAFF
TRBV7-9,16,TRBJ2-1,CASSSSGTVAYNEQFF
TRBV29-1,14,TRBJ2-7,CSVGAFGVSYEQYF
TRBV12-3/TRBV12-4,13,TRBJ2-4,CASSPRDNKFQYF
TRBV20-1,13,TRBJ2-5,CSALDWGVETQYF
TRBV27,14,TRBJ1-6,CASSLSRQGDPLHF
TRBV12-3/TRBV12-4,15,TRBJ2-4,CASSTGQASSDIQYF
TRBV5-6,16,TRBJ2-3,CASKAKGEGLTDTQYF
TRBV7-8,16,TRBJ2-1,CASSGGTSGANDEQFF